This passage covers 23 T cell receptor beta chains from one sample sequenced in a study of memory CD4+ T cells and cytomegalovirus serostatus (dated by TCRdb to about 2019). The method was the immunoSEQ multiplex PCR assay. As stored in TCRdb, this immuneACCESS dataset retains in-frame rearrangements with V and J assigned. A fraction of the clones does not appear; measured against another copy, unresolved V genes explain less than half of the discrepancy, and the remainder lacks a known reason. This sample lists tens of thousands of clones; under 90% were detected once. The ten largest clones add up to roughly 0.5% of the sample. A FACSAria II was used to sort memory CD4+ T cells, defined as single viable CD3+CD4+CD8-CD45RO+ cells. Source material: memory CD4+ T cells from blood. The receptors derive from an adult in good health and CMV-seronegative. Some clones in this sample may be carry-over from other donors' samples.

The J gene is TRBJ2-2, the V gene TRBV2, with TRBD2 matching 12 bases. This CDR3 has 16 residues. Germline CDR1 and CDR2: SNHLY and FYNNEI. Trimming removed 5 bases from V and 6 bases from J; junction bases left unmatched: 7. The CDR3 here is CASSTQLAGGPGELFF. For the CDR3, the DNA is TGTGCCAGCAGTACCCAACTAGCGGGAGGTCCCGGGGAGCTGTTTTTT.

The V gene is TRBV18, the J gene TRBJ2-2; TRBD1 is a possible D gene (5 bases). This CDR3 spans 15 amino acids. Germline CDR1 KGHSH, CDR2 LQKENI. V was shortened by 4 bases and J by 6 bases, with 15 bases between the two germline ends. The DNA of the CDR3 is TGTGCCAGCTCACACGAGGCAATGGGGCCCGGGGAGCTGTTTTTT. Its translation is CASSHEAMGPGELFF.

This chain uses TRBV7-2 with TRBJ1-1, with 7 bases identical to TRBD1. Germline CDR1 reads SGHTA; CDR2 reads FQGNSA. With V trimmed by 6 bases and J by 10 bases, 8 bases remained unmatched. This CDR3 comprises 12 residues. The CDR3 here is CASSRTGVSAFF. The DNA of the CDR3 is TGTGCCAGCAGTCGTACAGGGGTTTCAGCTTTCTTT.

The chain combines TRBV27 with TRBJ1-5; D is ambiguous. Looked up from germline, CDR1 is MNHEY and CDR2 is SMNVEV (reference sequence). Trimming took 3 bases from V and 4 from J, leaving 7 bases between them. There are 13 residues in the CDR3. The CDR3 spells CASSLVKNQPQHF. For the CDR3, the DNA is TGTGCCAGCAGTTTGGTTAAGAATCAGCCCCAGCATTTT.

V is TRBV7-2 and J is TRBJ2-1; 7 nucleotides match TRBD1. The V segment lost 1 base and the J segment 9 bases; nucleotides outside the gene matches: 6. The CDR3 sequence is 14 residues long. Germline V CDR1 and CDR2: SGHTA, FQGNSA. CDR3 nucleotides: TGTGCCAGCAGCTTAGGAGGCAGGGGGATTGAGCAGTTCTTC. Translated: CASSLGGRGIEQFF.

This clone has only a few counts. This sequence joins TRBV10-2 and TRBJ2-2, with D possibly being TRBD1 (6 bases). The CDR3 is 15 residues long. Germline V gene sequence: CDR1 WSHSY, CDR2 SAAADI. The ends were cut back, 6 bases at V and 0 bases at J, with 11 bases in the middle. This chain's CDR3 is CASSRQASNTGELFF. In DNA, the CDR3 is TGCGCCAGCAGCCGACAGGCATCGAACACCGGGGAGCTGTTTTTT.

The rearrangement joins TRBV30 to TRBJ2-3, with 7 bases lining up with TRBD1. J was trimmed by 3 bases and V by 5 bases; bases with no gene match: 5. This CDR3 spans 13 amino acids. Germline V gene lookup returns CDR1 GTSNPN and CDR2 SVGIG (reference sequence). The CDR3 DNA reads TGTGCCTGGGAACCACAGGGGACAGATACGCAGTATTTT. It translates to CAWEPQGTDTQYF. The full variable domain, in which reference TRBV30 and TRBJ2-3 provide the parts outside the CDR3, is SQTIHQWPATLVQPVGSPLSLECTVEGTSNPNLYWYRQAAGRGLQLLFYSVGIGQISSEVPQNLSASRPQDRQFILSSKKLLLSDSGFYLCAWEPQGTDTQYFGPGTRLTVL.

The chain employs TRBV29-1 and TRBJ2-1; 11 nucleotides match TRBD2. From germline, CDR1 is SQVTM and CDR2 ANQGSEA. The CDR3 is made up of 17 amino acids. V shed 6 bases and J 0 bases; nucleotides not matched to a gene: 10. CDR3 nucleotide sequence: TGCAGCGTGGAACTAGCGGGGGCCTTCTTCTCCTACAATGAGCAGTTCTTC. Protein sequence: CSVELAGAFFSYNEQFF.

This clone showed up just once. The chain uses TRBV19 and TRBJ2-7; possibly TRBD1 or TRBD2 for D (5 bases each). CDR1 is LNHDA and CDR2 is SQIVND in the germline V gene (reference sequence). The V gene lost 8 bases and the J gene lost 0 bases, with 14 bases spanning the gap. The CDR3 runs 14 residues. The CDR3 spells CASSGTGSSYEQYF. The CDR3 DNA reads TGTGCCAGTTCAGGGACGGGAAGCTCCTACGAGCAGTACTTC.

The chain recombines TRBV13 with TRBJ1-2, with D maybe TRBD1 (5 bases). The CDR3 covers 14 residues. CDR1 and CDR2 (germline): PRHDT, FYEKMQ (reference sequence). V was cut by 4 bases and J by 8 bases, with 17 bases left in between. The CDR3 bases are TGTGCCAGCAGCTCCTCCCCAGGGTTCAGAGGCTACACCTTC. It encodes CASSSSPGFRGYTF.

CDR3 sequence reads: CAWSASSSGEQFF. CDR3 bases: TGTGCCTGGAGTGCTTCCAGTTCTGGAGAGCAGTTCTTC. The rearrangement links TRBV30 to TRBJ2-1; D gene ambiguous. V dropped 1 base and J dropped 10 bases, with 14 bases sitting between them. The CDR3 length is 13 residues. Germline CDR1 reads GTSNPN; CDR2 reads SVGIG (reference sequence).

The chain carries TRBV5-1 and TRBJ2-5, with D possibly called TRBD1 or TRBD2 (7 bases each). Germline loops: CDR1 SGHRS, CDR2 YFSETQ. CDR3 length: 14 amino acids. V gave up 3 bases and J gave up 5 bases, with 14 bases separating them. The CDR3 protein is CASSSRGRGETQYF. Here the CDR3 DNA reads TGCGCCAGCAGCTCCAGGGGGAGGGGGGAGACCCAGTACTTC.

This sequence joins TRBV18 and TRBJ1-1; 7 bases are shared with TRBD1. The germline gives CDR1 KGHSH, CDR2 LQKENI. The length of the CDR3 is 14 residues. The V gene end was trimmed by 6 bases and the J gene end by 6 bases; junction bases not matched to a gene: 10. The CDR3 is CASSRKGAWAEAFF. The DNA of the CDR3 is TGTGCCAGCTCGCGAAAGGGGGCTTGGGCTGAAGCTTTCTTT.

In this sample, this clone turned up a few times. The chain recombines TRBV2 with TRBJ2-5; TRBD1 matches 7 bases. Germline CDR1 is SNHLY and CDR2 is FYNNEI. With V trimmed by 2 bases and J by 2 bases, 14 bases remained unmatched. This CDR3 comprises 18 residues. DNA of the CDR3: TGTGCCAGCAGTGAAATCCCAACGAGGGGGCGAGAACAAGAGACCCAGTACTTC. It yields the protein CASSEIPTRGREQETQYF.

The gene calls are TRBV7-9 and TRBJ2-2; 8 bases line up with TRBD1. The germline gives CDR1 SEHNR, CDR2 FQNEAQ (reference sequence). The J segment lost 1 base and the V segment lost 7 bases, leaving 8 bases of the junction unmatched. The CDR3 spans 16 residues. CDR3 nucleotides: TGTGCCAGCACCGCCAGGGGGCCGATGAACACCGGGGAGCTGTTTTTT. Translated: CASTARGPMNTGELFF.

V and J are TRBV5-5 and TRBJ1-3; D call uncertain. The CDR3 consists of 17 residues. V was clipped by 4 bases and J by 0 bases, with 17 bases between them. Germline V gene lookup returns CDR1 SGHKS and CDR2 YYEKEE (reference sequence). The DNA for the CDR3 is TGTGCCAGCAGCCCGGGCTCGGTCTTACCCTCTGGAAACACCATATATTTT. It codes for CASSPGSVLPSGNTIYF.

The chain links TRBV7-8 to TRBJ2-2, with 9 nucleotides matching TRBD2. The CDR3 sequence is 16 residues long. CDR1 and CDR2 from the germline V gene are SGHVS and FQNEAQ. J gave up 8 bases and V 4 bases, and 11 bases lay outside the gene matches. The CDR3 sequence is CASSSTRLAGRGELFF. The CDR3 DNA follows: TGTGCCAGCAGCTCAACCCGGCTAGCGGGAAGGGGGGAGCTGTTTTTT. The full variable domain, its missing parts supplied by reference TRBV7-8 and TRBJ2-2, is GAGVSQSPRYKVAKRGQDVALRCDPISGHVSLFWYQQALGQGPEFLTYFQNEAQLDKSGLPSDRFFAERPEGSVSTLKIQRTQQEDSAVYLCASSSTRLAGRGELFFGEGSRLTVL.

The CDR3 loop is CASSRGTGRNEKLFF. The CDR3 DNA reads TGTGCCAGCAGCCGCGGGACAGGCCGAAATGAAAAACTGTTTTTT. V gene TRBV5-6 combines with J gene TRBJ1-4; 8 nucleotides line up with TRBD1. V lost 4 bases, J lost 5 bases, and 7 bases stayed unmatched. The germline gives CDR1 SGHDT, CDR2 YYEEEE. The CDR3 length is 15 residues. Using reference TRBV5-6 and TRBJ1-4 for the parts outside the CDR3, the full variable domain is DAGVTQSPTHLIKTRGQQVTLRCSPKSGHDTVSWYQQALGQGPQFIFQYYEEEERQRGNFPDRFSGHQFPNYSSELNVNALLLGDSALYLCASSRGTGRNEKLFFGSGTQLSVL.

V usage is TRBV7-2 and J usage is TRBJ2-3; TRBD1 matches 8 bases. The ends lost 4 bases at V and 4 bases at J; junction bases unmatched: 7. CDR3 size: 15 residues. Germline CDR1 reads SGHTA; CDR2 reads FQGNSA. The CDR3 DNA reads TGTGCCAGCAGCTCGTACAGGGGGGTTGCAGATACGCAGTATTTT. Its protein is CASSSYRGVADTQYF.

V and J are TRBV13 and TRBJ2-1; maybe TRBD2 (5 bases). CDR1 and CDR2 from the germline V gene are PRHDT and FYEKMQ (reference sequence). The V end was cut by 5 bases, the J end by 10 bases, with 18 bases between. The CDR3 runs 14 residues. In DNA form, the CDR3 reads TGTGCCAGCAGCCCGCCCCGGGGTGTAGCGGAGCAGTTCTTC. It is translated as CASSPPRGVAEQFF.

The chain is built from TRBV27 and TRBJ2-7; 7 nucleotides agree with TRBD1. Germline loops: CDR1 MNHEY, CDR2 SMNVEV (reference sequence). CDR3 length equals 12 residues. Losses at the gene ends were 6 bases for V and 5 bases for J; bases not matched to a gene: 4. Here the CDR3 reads CASSDRDHEQYF. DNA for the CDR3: TGTGCCAGCAGCGACAGGGACCACGAGCAGTACTTC.

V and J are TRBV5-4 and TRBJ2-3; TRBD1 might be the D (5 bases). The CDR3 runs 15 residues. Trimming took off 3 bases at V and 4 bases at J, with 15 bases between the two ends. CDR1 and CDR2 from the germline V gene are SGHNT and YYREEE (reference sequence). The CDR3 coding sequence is TGTGCCAGCAGCTCAAGCCGGCAGGGCCCAGATACGCAGTATTTT. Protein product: CASSSSRQGPDTQYF.

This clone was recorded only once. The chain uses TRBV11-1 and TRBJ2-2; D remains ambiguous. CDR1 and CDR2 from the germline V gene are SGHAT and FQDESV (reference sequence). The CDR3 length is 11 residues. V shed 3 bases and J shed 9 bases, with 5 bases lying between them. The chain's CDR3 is CASSLHRELFF. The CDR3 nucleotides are TGTGCCAGCAGCTTGCATAGGGAGCTGTTTTTT.